Below, 18 T cell receptor beta chains from the same sample are listed, as sequenced in a study of metastatic and nonmetastatic thyroid tumors. TCRdb reanalyzed the PCR reads via MiXCR. Here the sample spans about 9,500 clones, approximately 30% being singletons. Patients were all untreated before their thyroid surgery. Specimen: adjacent normal tissue. The receptors were sampled from a female donor with papillary thyroid cancer or a benign thyroid nodule (not recorded which). Some clones in this sample may be carry-over from other donors' samples.

The chain combines TRBV11-1 with TRBJ2-7; D is unresolved. Trimming left V 2 bases short and J 3 bases short, with 8 bases between. The CDR3 covers 13 residues. Germline lookup yields CDR1 SGHAT and CDR2 FQDESV (reference sequence). CDR3 region: CASSLTTDYEQYF. The CDR3 bases are TGTGCCAGCAGCTTAACCACAGACTACGAGCAGTACTTC.

This chain connects TRBV20-1 to TRBJ2-5, with 10 bases matching TRBD2. CDR1 DFQATT and CDR2 SNEGSKA come from the germline V gene (reference sequence). The CDR3 contains 13 residues. V was pared by 5 bases and J by 3 bases, with 3 bases of the junction left unmatched. CDR3 residues: CSAQSGGEETQYF. DNA for the CDR3: TGCAGTGCTCAAAGCGGGGGGGAAGAGACCCAGTACTTC.

This clone has only a few counts. The chain recombines TRBV6-1 with TRBJ2-2; the D gene could be TRBD1 or TRBD2 (9 bases each). Trimming removed 7 bases at V and 3 bases at J, with 18 bases between. The germline V gene encodes CDR1 MNHNS and CDR2 SASEGT. The CDR3 is 16 amino acids. Written as DNA, the CDR3 is TGTGCCAGCAAACAGGGGGCGGGAGGGGACACCGGGGAGCTGTTTTTT. As protein: CASKQGAGGDTGELFF.

The gene calls are TRBV6-1 and TRBJ2-7; tentatively, D is TRBD2 (7 bases). Trimming shortened V by 10 bases and J by 3 bases, and 16 bases separated the two germline ends. The germline V gene encodes CDR1 MNHNS and CDR2 SASEGT. The CDR3 extends over 13 amino acids. CDR3 amino acids: CATQRGGFYEQYF. In DNA form, the CDR3 reads TGTGCCACCCAAAGGGGGGGCTTCTACGAGCAGTACTTC.

V and J are TRBV19 and TRBJ2-7; D unclear. CDR1 is LNHDA, CDR2 SQIVND, per germline (reference sequence). V lost 6 bases to trimming and J lost 0 bases, with 6 bases between them. The CDR3 totals 12 residues. CDR3 loop: CASRASSYEQYF. CDR3 bases: TGTGCCAGTAGAGCAAGCTCCTACGAGCAGTACTTC.

The gene calls are TRBV30 and TRBJ1-6, with D hard to call. The CDR3 contains 13 residues. V was clipped by 4 bases and J by 0 bases, with 4 bases between them. Germline assignment: CDR1 GTSNPN and CDR2 SVGIG (reference sequence). The CDR3 reads CAWTGSYNSPLHF. CDR3 bases: TGTGCCTGGACGGGCTCCTATAATTCACCCCTCCACTTT.

This chain uses TRBV20-1 with TRBJ1-2; weak D call: TRBD1 (5 bases). Trimming removed 6 bases from V and 6 bases from J, with 14 bases in between. CDR3 size: 12 residues. Germline assignment: CDR1 DFQATT and CDR2 SNEGSKA (reference sequence). CDR3 nucleotide sequence: TGCAGTGCCACGCGGGGGAATGATGGCTACACCTTC. Its translation is CSATRGNDGYTF.

The table lists this clone with a few counts. V is TRBV12-3 or TRBV12-4 and J is TRBJ2-7; D not resolved. The CDR3 loop spans 15 amino acids. Trimming cost V 1 base and J 2 bases, with 12 bases left between them. CDR3 protein: CASSLGMGRAYEQYF. In DNA form, the CDR3 reads TGTGCCAGCAGTTTAGGGATGGGCAGAGCCTACGAGCAGTACTTC.

The chain combines TRBV28 with TRBJ2-1; D remains unclear. The V end was cut by 2 bases, the J end by 5 bases, with 16 bases between. CDR3 size: 16 residues. Germline V lookup: CDR1 MDHEN, CDR2 SYDVKM. In DNA form, the CDR3 reads TGTGCCAGCAGTTTACGGGCCAACAGACGAGACAATGAGCAGTTCTTC. It translates to CASSLRANRRDNEQFF.

The chain joins TRBV5-1 to TRBJ1-1; 7 bases match TRBD1. The germline V gene has CDR1 SGHRS and CDR2 YFSETQ. The CDR3 length is 15 residues. The ends lost 0 bases at V and 1 base at J; junction bases unmatched: 3. The CDR3 is CASSLGQGSNTEAFF. The CDR3 DNA follows: TGCGCCAGCAGCTTGGGACAGGGCTCGAACACTGAAGCTTTCTTT.

This clone was observed a few times. Different DNA sequences within this sample yield the same CDR3. The V call is TRBV27, the J call TRBJ2-2; D may be TRBD1 (5 bases). V was trimmed by 5 bases and J by 5 bases, leaving 12 bases between them. Per the germline V gene, CDR1 is MNHEY and CDR2 is SMNVEV (reference sequence). CDR3 size: 14 residues. This CDR3 is CASSALQGTGELFF. Written as DNA, the CDR3 is TGTGCCAGCAGTGCCCTTCAGGGTACCGGGGAGCTGTTTTTT.

The chain employs TRBV11-2 and TRBJ2-7; D gene unclear. CDR3 length: 17 residues. CDR1 SGHAT and CDR2 FQNNGV come from the germline V gene. Trimming left V 0 bases short and J 6 bases short, with 21 bases between. The CDR3 here is CASSLETLSTVPSEQYF. The CDR3 nucleotides are TGTGCCAGCAGCTTAGAGACCCTCTCGACTGTACCCTCCGAGCAGTACTTC.

This chain connects TRBV13 to TRBJ1-6; D is ambiguous. The CDR3 runs 14 residues. CDR1 and CDR2 from the germline V gene are PRHDT and FYEKMQ (reference sequence). The V gene lost 7 bases and the J gene lost 0 bases, with 7 bases spanning the gap. The CDR3 DNA reads as TGTGCCAGCAAACTAGACTCCTATAATTCACCCCTCCACTTT. Translated, it gives CASKLDSYNSPLHF. The complete variable domain, with remaining parts taken from reference TRBV13 and TRBJ1-6, reads AAGVIQSPRHLIKEKRETATLKCYPIPRHDTVYWYQQGPGQDPQFLISFYEKMQSDKGSIPDRFSAQQFSDYHSELNMSSLELGDSALYFCASKLDSYNSPLHFGNGTRLTVT.

This chain links TRBV2 with TRBJ1-2; TRBD1 agrees at 8 bases. V lost 4 bases, J lost 4 bases, and 5 bases stayed unmatched. Germline V gene data show CDR1 as SNHLY and CDR2 as FYNNEI. The CDR3 sequence is 14 residues long. CDR3 DNA: TGTGCCAGCAGTGCACGACAGGGGTCCTATGGCTACACCTTC. It codes for CASSARQGSYGYTF. The full variable domain, rest sourced from reference TRBV2 and TRBJ1-2, is EPEVTQTPSHQVTQMGQEVILRCVPISNHLYFYWYRQILGQKVEFLVSFYNNEISEKSEIFDDQFSVERPDGSNFTLKIRSTKLEDSAMYFCASSARQGSYGYTFGSGTRLTVV.

The gene calls are TRBV11-2 and TRBJ2-5; D gene uncertain. Trimming took off 2 bases at V and 4 bases at J, with 14 bases between the two ends. The CDR3 covers 15 residues. The germline gives CDR1 SGHAT, CDR2 FQNNGV. Written as DNA, the CDR3 is TGTGCCAGCAGCTTACTCGGTAGCAAGCTAGAGACCCAGTACTTC. It is translated as CASSLLGSKLETQYF.

In its sample, this clone is medium-sized. The V and J genes are TRBV20-1 and TRBJ1-2; D is possibly TRBD1 (5 bases). This CDR3 has 13 residues. The germline V and J ends were trimmed by 0 bases and 8 bases, with 13 bases remaining between them. Germline V gene data show CDR1 as DFQATT and CDR2 as SNEGSKA (reference sequence). CDR3: CSARDLGGEGYTF. The CDR3 DNA follows: TGCAGTGCTAGAGATCTTGGGGGGGAGGGCTACACCTTC.

This clone has a single count. J is TRBJ2-2 and V is TRBV20-1, with a tentative D call TRBD2 (5 bases). Germline-derived CDR1 and CDR2 are DFQATT and SNEGSKA (reference sequence). The CDR3 totals 14 residues. V shed 1 base and J shed 1 base, with 7 bases lying between them. The CDR3 coding sequence is TGCAGTGCTAGAGGACTACTGAACACCGGGGAGCTGTTTTTT. Its protein product is CSARGLLNTGELFF.

This clone counts as medium-sized. This rearrangement joins TRBV3-1 to TRBJ2-7; no reliable D call. In germline, CDR1 is LGHDT, CDR2 YNNKEL (reference sequence). V was pared by 0 bases and J by 1 base, with 7 bases between. The CDR3 is 14 residues long. The CDR3 loop reads CASSQDYGSYEQYF. The CDR3 DNA sequence: TGTGCCAGCAGCCAAGATTACGGTTCCTACGAGCAGTACTTC.